These 2 T cell receptor beta chains originate from one sample sequenced in a study of blood T cell repertoires in COVID-19. TCRdb keeps only in-frame clones here, not all; method: immunoSEQ multiplex PCR. The data hold more than 95,000 clones, with more than 60% observed a single time. Material: peripheral blood. The receptors were gathered from a man in his 70s with acute or convalescent COVID-19.

The chain couples TRBV5-1 to TRBJ1-2, with 9 bases matching TRBD1. V lost 2 bases to trimming and J lost 8 bases; unmatched junction nucleotides: 10. The CDR3 runs 15 residues. The germline CDR1 and CDR2 sequences are SGHRS and YFSETQ. The CDR3 nucleotides read TGCGCCAGCAGCTTCCGCCCCGGGACAGGGTACGGCTACACCTTC. Amino acid sequence: CASSFRPGTGYGYTF.

This clone appeared a few times. The chain joins TRBV19 to TRBJ1-1, with D uncertain. CDR3 length equals 13 residues. The V and J ends lost 6 bases and 0 bases respectively, with 8 bases between them. The V gene's germline CDR1 is LNHDA and CDR2 SQIVND (reference sequence). The CDR3 region is CASRTQMNTEAFF. CDR3 in DNA: TGTGCCAGTAGAACACAGATGAACACTGAAGCTTTCTTT.